One sample yielded the 11 T cell receptor beta chains listed below, sequenced in a study of beta chain features in type 1 diabetes. Every bit of the isolated RNA underwent reverse transcription, so sequencing read expressed TCRB transcripts. The method was immunoSEQ multiplex PCR; TCRdb's version includes in-frame clones alone and lacks a portion of them. This table has about 900,000 clones, roughly 15% appearing once. What was sequenced was naive CD4+ T cells from blood. Receptors originate from a woman aged 18-29 years in good health.

This clone has more than one count but fewer than ten. V usage is TRBV5-1 and J usage is TRBJ2-3; 15 nucleotides agree with TRBD2. Germline CDR1 is SGHRS and CDR2 is YFSETQ. CDR3 length: 22 amino acids. V lost 3 bases to trimming and J lost 2 bases; unmatched junction nucleotides: 19. Here the CDR3 DNA reads TGCGCCAGCAGCTCCGGGACTAGCGGGAGGATCGTTTCCCAGGGTCCCACAGATACGCAGTATTTT. It yields the protein CASSSGTSGRIVSQGPTDTQYF.

V is TRBV5-1 and J is TRBJ2-1, with TRBD2 matching over 14 bases. V lost 1 base to trimming and J lost 6 bases; unmatched junction nucleotides: 3. Germline lookup yields CDR1 SGHRS and CDR2 YFSETQ. The CDR3 spans 16 residues. CDR3 sequence: CASSLSGTSGGNEQFF. In DNA, the CDR3 is TGCGCCAGCAGCTTGTCTGGGACTAGCGGGGGCAATGAGCAGTTCTTC.

The chain couples TRBV5-4 to TRBJ2-7; TRBD1 matches 9 bases. Germline V gene lookup returns CDR1 SGHNT and CDR2 YYREEE (reference sequence). The CDR3 is 17 residues long. The junction had 13 bases not matched to a gene; V was cut back by 0 bases and J by 6 bases. CDR3 amino acids: CASSLDPPGQGAREQYF. DNA for the CDR3: TGTGCCAGCAGCTTGGATCCGCCGGGACAGGGTGCACGCGAGCAGTACTTC. The full variable domain, its missing parts supplied by reference TRBV5-4 and TRBJ2-7, is ETGVTQSPTHLIKTRGQQVTLRCSSQSGHNTVSWYQQALGQGPQFIFQYYREEENGRGNFPPRFSGLQFPNYSSELNVNALELDDSALYLCASSLDPPGQGAREQYFGPGTRLTVT.

This clone was seen a handful of times. The chain has TRBV27 and TRBJ1-2; D call uncertain. V was clipped by 0 bases and J by 8 bases, with 22 bases between them. The CDR3 has 17 amino acids. Per the germline V gene, CDR1 is MNHEY and CDR2 is SMNVEV (reference sequence). In nucleotides, the CDR3 is TGTGCCAGCAGTTTATCCCATGCCGGGTCTGCCTCTATAGGCTACACCTTC. It yields the protein CASSLSHAGSASIGYTF.

This clone was counted only a few times. The rearrangement uses TRBV27 and TRBJ1-3; D unresolved. Germline CDR1 is MNHEY and CDR2 is SMNVEV (reference sequence). This CDR3 has 12 residues. V was clipped by 4 bases and J by 2 bases, with 3 bases between them. In DNA, the CDR3 is TGTGCCAGCAGTTCGCCTGGAAACACCATATATTTT. This translates into CASSSPGNTIYF.

This clone has more than one count but fewer than ten. CDR3 amino acids: CASSFSSGRGGTDTQYF. CDR3 nucleotides: TGTGCCAGCAGCTTCTCAAGCGGGAGGGGTGGCACAGATACGCAGTATTTT. The chain carries TRBV7-9 and TRBJ2-3; 10 nucleotides match TRBD2. CDR1 is SEHNR, CDR2 FQNEAQ, per germline (reference sequence). V gave up 3 bases and J gave up 1 base; unmatched junction bases: 7. CDR3 length equals 17 residues.

V and J are TRBV6-1 and TRBJ1-4; possible D gene TRBD1, 5 bases. The CDR3 is 15 amino acids. The V gene lost 3 bases and the J gene lost 6 bases, with 14 bases spanning the gap. Looked up from germline, CDR1 is MNHNS and CDR2 is SASEGT. The chain's CDR3 is CASSEPGKRDEKLFF. The DNA for the CDR3 is TGTGCCAGCAGTGAGCCAGGGAAAAGGGATGAAAAACTGTTTTTT.

This clone was found a few times. Other DNA sequences of this sample code for an identical CDR3. V and J are TRBV28 and TRBJ2-7, with 8 bases that match TRBD1. The CDR3 covers 12 residues. Per the germline V gene, CDR1 is MDHEN and CDR2 is SYDVKM. J gave up 4 bases and V 5 bases, and 1 base lay outside the gene matches. CDR3 loop: CASSQGAYEQYF. DNA of the CDR3: TGTGCCAGCAGTCAGGGGGCTTACGAGCAGTACTTC. The variable domain in full, completed from reference TRBV28 and TRBJ2-7, reads DVKVTQSSRYLVKRTGEKVFLECVQDMDHENMFWYRQDPGLGLRLIYFSYDVKMKEKGDIPEGYSVSREKKERFSLILESASTNQTSMYLCASSQGAYEQYFGPGTRLTVT.

This clone was found a few times. CDR3 in DNA: TGTGCCAGCAGTTTCCCGGGGGAGACCCAGTACTTC. Its protein is CASSFPGETQYF. The chain has TRBV28 and TRBJ2-5; tentative D call: TRBD2 (5 bases). CDR1 and CDR2 from the germline V gene are MDHEN and SYDVKM. The V end was cut by 3 bases, the J end by 5 bases, with 7 bases between. The CDR3 spans 12 residues.

This clone was recorded a few times. The chain employs TRBV15 and TRBJ2-1; D is unclear. Germline CDR1 LNHNV, CDR2 YYDKDF (reference sequence). V dropped 0 bases and J dropped 0 bases, with 9 bases sitting between them. There are 16 residues in the CDR3. The CDR3 nucleotides are TGTGCCACCAGCAGAGAGGGCAGGAGCTCCTACAATGAGCAGTTCTTC. Its protein is CATSREGRSSYNEQFF. Based on the CDR3 plus reference TRBV15 and TRBJ2-1, the full variable domain is DAMVIQNPRYQVTQFGKPVTLSCSQTLNHNVMYWYQQKSSQAPKLLFHYYDKDFNNEADTPDNFQSRRPNTSFCFLDIRSPGLGDTAMYLCATSREGRSSYNEQFFGPGTRLTVL.

This clone was picked up a small number of times. The V and J genes are TRBV7-9 and TRBJ2-5; 11 bases match TRBD2. Germline lookup yields CDR1 SEHNR and CDR2 FQNEAQ (reference sequence). With V trimmed by 1 base and J by 6 bases, 4 bases remained unmatched. The CDR3 contains 15 residues. CDR3 region: CASSLVAGGLQTQYF. CDR3 bases: TGTGCCAGCAGCTTAGTAGCGGGAGGGCTCCAGACCCAGTACTTC.